This T cell receptor (beta chain) originates from a study of T cells in Graves' hyperthyroidism and ophthalmopathy. It was RNA transcripts that yielded the amplified TCR beta CDR3 regions. First-round RT-PCR with HTBI primers amplified the TCR CDR3 region. TCRdb fed the multiplex PCR reads into MiXCR, producing one record per CDR3 protein. The table has 500,000 to 650,000 distinct CDR3 sequences, 15% to 20% seen once. Source material for PBMCs was around 10 ml fresh peripheral blood. Trimming removed 3 bases at V and 2 bases at J, with 10 bases between. CDR3 size: 14 residues. Germline CDR1 reads WSHSY; CDR2 reads SAAADI.

The sample taken for sequencing was blood. V usage is TRBV10-2 and J usage is TRBJ1-2, with D perhaps matching TRBD1 (6 bases). The TCR comes from a man aged 40-50 years with Graves' ophthalmopathy. CDR3 in DNA: TGCGCCAGCAGTGATTCACAGGGAAACTATGGCTACACCTTC. The encoded protein is CASSDSQGNYGYTF.